This T cell receptor (beta chain) was sequenced in a study of OX40 agonist ivuxolimab in advanced cancers. The wider study: From roughly 20 to 85 years was the age range, with a mean of around 54 years, and nearly 85% were male.

This clone was counted once. The CDR3 is made up of 17 amino acids. Germline CDR1 reads KGHSH; CDR2 reads LQKENI. Trimming pared 2 bases from V and 2 bases from J, leaving 16 bases between. Libraries were prepared by immunoSEQ multiplex PCR; TCRdb keeps only in-frame clonotypes and omits some of them. The table includes around 22,000 clones, about 88% detected once. V and J are TRBV18 and TRBJ1-3, with unresolved D. Sequencing used CD4+ or CD8+ T cells sorted from blood, obtained in a trial of the OX40 agonist ivuxolimab. The clonotype was recovered from an adult with an advanced solid tumor such as melanoma, head and neck, liver or kidney cancer. This CDR3 reads CASSPSSPGLPGNTIYF. The CDR3, as DNA: TGTGCCAGCTCACCATCGAGTCCCGGACTCCCTGGAAACACCATATATTTT.